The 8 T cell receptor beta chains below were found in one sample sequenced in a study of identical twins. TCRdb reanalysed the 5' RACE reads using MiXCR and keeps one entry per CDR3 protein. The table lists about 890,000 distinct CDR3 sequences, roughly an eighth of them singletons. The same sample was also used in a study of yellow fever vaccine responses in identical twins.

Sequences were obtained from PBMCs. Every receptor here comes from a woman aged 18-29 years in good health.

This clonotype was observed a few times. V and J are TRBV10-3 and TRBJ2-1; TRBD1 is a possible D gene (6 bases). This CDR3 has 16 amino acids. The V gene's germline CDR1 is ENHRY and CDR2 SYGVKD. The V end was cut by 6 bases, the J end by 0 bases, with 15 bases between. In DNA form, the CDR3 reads TGTGCCATCAGCAGCCAGGGGCAGAGCTCCTACAATGAGCAGTTCTTC. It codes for CAISSQGQSSYNEQFF.

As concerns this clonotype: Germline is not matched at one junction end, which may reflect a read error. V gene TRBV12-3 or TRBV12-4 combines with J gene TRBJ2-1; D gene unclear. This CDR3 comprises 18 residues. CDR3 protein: CACSPSRSAGRKPNEQFF. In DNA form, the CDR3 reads TGTGCCTGCAGTCCCTCCAGGTCCGCCGGTCGTAAGCCCAATGAGCAGTTCTTC.

CDR3 amino acids: CARGGQSNSPLHF. The DNA for the CDR3 is TGTGCCAGGGGGGGACAGAGTAATTCACCCCTCCACTTT. This sequence joins TRBV2 and TRBJ1-6, with 7 bases lining up with TRBD1. The CDR3 is 13 amino acids. The germline V gene has CDR1 SNHLY and CDR2 FYNNEI. The V segment lost 9 bases and the J segment 6 bases; nucleotides outside the gene matches: 5.

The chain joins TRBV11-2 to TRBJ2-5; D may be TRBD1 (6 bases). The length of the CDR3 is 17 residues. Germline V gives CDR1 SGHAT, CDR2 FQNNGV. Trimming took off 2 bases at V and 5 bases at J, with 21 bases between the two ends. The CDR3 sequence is CASSLISTGQSLETQYF. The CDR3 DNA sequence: TGTGCCAGCAGCTTAATCTCGACAGGTCAAAGTTTGGAGACCCAGTACTTC.

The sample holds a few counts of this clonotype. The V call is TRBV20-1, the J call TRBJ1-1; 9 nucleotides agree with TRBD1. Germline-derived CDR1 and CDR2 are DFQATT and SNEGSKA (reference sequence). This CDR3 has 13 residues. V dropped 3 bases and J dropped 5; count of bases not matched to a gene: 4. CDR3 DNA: TGCAGTGCTAGCAGGACAGGGGAGACTGAAGCTTTCTTT. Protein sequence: CSASRTGETEAFF.

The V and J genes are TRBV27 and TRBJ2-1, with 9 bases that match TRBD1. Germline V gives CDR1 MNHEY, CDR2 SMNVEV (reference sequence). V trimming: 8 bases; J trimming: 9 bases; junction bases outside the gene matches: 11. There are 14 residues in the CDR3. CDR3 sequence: CASQKTGGYVEQFF. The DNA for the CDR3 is TGTGCCAGCCAGAAGACAGGGGGATATGTTGAGCAGTTCTTC.

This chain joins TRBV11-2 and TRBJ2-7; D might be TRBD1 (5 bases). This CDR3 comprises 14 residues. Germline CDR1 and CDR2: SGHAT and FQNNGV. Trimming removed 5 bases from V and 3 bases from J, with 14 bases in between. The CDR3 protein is CASSPSTEGYEQYV. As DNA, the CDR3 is TGTGCCAGCAGCCCATCGACAGAAGGCTACGAGCAGTACGTC.

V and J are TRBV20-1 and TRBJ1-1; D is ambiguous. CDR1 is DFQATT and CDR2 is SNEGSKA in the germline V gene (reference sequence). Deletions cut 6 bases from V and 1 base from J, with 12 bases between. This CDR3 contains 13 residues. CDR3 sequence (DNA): TGCAGTGCCCGGTTGGGTGGGAACACTGAAGCTTTCTTT. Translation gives CSARLGGNTEAFF.